This TCR beta chain was found in a study of shared clonotypes between healthy human individuals. From germline, CDR1 is SGDLS and CDR2 YYNGEE. The CDR3 is 14 residues long. With 5 bases removed from V and 6 bases from J, the gap between germline ends came to 17 bases. Data came from immunoSEQ multiplex PCR; TCRdb stores just in-frame clones and leaves some out. Of about 590,000 clones listed, roughly 95% are singletons. Naive CD8 populations comprised CD45RO-negative cells positively selected for CCR7, excluding terminally differentiated effector memory CD45RA+ cells. The clonotype was recovered from a woman aged 25 to 45 in good health. This chain links TRBV9 with TRBJ1-2; the D gene is possibly TRBD1 (6 bases). Sequencing was performed on naive CD8+ T cells sorted from blood. CDR3 DNA: TGTGCCAGCAGGGAGGTTAAGGGGGAGGATGGCTACACCTTC. Translation: CASREVKGEDGYTF.